The 5 T cell receptor beta chains reported below all come from one sample, sequenced in a study of T cells in Graves' hyperthyroidism and ophthalmopathy. From RNA transcripts, TCR beta CDR3 regions were amplified. The TCR CDR3 first-round RT-PCR relied on the HTBI primer set. TCRdb redid the calling of the multiplex PCR reads with MiXCR, one entry per CDR3 protein. The sample lists about 610,000 distinct CDR3 sequences, just over 45% occurring once. Sequencing was performed on peripheral blood or thyroid tissue (not recorded which). The receptor set was obtained from a young woman with Graves' hyperthyroidism.

The chain carries TRBV7-9 and TRBJ1-2; D unclear. V lost 2 bases, J lost 11 bases, and 15 bases lay in between. The CDR3 loop spans 13 amino acids. Germline CDR1 reads SEHNR; CDR2 reads FQNEAQ (reference sequence). DNA of the CDR3: TGTGCCAGCAGCTTATCGACGGTGGAGGGATACACCTTC. Translated: CASSLSTVEGYTF.

This clonotype occurred a few times. V gene TRBV9 combines with J gene TRBJ2-7, with D maybe TRBD2 (5 bases). V was clipped by 4 bases and J by 2 bases, with 13 bases between them. Germline CDR1 is SGDLS and CDR2 is YYNGEE. The CDR3 runs to 14 residues. This CDR3 is CASSFNPGTYEQYF. The CDR3 DNA reads as TGTGCCAGCAGCTTCAATCCGGGAACCTACGAGCAGTACTTC.

J is TRBJ1-1 and V is TRBV6-6, with D perhaps TRBD1 (5 bases). V was clipped by 2 bases and J by 1 base, with 8 bases between them. The CDR3 runs to 14 residues. Germline V gene sequence: CDR1 MNHNY, CDR2 SVGAGI (reference sequence). This CDR3 is CASSYGAKNTEAFF. The CDR3 DNA follows: TGTGCCAGCAGTTACGGGGCGAAGAACACTGAAGCTTTCTTT.

This clonotype has at least ten counts. V usage is TRBV19 and J usage is TRBJ2-7, with 7 nucleotides matching TRBD1. Losses at the gene ends were 4 bases for V and 3 bases for J; bases not matched to a gene: 18. The CDR3 runs to 18 residues. CDR1 and CDR2 from the germline V gene are LNHDA and SQIVND (reference sequence). CDR3 bases: TGTGCCAGTAGTAGTCTGACAGGGAACCCGCGGAAGATCTACGAGCAGTACTTC. Translation: CASSSLTGNPRKIYEQYF.

The rearrangement uses TRBV5-1 and TRBJ2-2; 9 bases line up with TRBD2. V was pared by 1 base and J by 5 bases, with 21 bases of the junction left unmatched. CDR3 size: 21 residues. Germline V gene data show CDR1 as SGHRS and CDR2 as YFSETQ. The CDR3 here is CASSLTSWQREDIIETGELFF. The CDR3 DNA sequence: TGCGCCAGCAGCTTGACTAGCTGGCAGCGGGAGGATATTATCGAGACCGGGGAGCTGTTTTTT.